The sequence of this T cell receptor (beta chain) was determined in a study of T cells in tuberculosis. Regarding the study as a whole: GMM-specific TCRs were nearer to active tuberculosis alpha repertoires, suggesting expansion. Selection depended on which cryopreserved specimens were available.

Latent tuberculosis screening used tuberculin skin test and IGRA at entry. With regard to this clone: Its antigen remains unidentified.

The germline gives CDR1 LGHNA, CDR2 YSLEER. V was shortened by 2 bases and J by 8 bases, with 15 bases between the two germline ends. The CDR3 runs 15 residues. Sequencing used immunoSEQ multiplex PCR; TCRdb keeps in-frame clones, though not all of them. Of some 26,000 clones in the sample, 90% to 95% were seen once. Sequencing used PBMCs. This chain uses TRBV4-3 with TRBJ1-4; possible D gene TRBD1, 6 bases. This receptor was obtained from a donor aged 10 to 29 with latent tuberculosis or without tuberculosis infection. Some clones in this sample may be carry-over from other donors' samples. The CDR3 reads CASSQSPGGAEKLFF. As DNA, the CDR3 is TGCGCCAGCAGCCAAAGTCCGGGGGGCGCGGAAAAACTGTTTTTT.